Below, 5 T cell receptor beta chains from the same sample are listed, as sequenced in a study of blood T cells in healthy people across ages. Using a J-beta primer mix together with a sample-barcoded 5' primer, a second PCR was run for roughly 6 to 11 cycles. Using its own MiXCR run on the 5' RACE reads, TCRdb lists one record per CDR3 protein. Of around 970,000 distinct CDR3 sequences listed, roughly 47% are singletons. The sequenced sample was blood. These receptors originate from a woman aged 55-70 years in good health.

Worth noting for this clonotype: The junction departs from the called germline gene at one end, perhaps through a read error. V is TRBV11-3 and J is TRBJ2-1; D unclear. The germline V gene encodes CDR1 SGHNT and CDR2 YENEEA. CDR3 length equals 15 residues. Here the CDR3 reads CASSLEGALNNGQFF. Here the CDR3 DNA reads TGTGCCAGCAGCTTAGAAGGAGCGCTTAACAATGGGCAGTTCTTC.

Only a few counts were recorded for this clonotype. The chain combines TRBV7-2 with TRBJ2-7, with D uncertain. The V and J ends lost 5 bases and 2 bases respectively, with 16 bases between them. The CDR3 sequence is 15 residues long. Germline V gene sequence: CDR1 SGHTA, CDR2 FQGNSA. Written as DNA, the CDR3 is TGTGCCAGCAGCACCGAGTTCGGAATGCCCTACGAGCAGTACTTC. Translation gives CASSTEFGMPYEQYF. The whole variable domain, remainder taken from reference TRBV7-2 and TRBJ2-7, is GAGVSQSPSNKVTEKGKDVELRCDPISGHTALYWYRQSLGQGLEFLIYFQGNSAPDKSGLPSDRFSAERTGGSVSTLTIQRTQQEDSAVYLCASSTEFGMPYEQYFGPGTRLTVT.

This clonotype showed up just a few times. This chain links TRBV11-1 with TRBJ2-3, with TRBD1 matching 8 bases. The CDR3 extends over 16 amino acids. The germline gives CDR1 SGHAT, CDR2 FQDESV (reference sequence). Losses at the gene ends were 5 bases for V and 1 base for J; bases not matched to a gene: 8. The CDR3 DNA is TGTGCCAGCAGCGCGAGACAGGGGCTGGGCACAGATACGCAGTATTTT. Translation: CASSARQGLGTDTQYF.

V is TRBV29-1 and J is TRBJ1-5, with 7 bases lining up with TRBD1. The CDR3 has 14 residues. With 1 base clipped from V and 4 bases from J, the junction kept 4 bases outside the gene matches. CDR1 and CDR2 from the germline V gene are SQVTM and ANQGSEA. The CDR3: CSVEGDRANQPQHF. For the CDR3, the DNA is TGCAGCGTTGAAGGAGACAGGGCGAATCAGCCCCAGCATTTT.

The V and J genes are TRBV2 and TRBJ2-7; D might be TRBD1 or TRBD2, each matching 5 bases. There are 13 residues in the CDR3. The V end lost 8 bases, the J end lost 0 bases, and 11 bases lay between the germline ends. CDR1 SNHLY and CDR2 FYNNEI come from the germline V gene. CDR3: CASWGTGSYEQYF. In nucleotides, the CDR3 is TGTGCCAGCTGGGGGACGGGCTCCTACGAGCAGTACTTC. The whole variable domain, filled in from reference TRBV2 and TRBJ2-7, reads EPEVTQTPSHQVTQMGQEVILRCVPISNHLYFYWYRQILGQKVEFLVSFYNNEISEKSEIFDDQFSVERPDGSNFTLKIRSTKLEDSAMYFCASWGTGSYEQYFGPGTRLTVT.